This TCR beta chain was observed in a study of cytomegalovirus exposure and HLA in healthy donors. Whole-study context: A prior analysis found about 120 million unique TCR beta sequences from 170 million or so T cells. Of some 360 genotyped donors, 65% to 85% clustered with self-reported Caucasian donors.

Remarks on this clone: Antigen: not known.

Unrecorded immune exposures were likely, despite nominal health at sampling. The PCR used 60 Vbeta and 13 Jbeta primers. Method: immunoSEQ multiplex PCR; TCRdb's copy keeps in-frame clones and lacks some. The table lists more than 95,000 clones, 75% to 85% of them singletons. Germline CDR1 is MNHEY and CDR2 is SVGAGI. The CDR3 sequence is 15 residues long. V was clipped by 0 bases and J by 2 bases, with 10 bases between them. Study-level results: For TCR beta chains, V- and J-gene trimming was later linked to a missense DCLRE1C variant.

The source is a man between 40 and 49 years old in good health and CMV-seronegative. The specimen sequenced was PBMCs. The gene calls are TRBV6-5 and TRBJ2-5; D gene unclear. Here the CDR3 reads CASSYSMGWQETQYF. In DNA, the CDR3 is TGTGCCAGCAGTTACTCGATGGGCTGGCAAGAGACCCAGTACTTC.